This TCR beta chain was captured by sequencing in a study of blood T cells in healthy people across ages. Each donor's blood draw was 8.5 to 10 milliliters of peripheral blood. Researchers isolated at least 6.5 million PBMCs per sample. PCR was performed a second time for roughly 7 to 12 cycles using a sample-barcoded 5' primer and a J-beta primer mix. Every sample returned 2.5 million or more CDR3-containing paired-end reads. TCRdb reprocessed the 5' RACE reads with MiXCR, giving one entry per CDR3 protein. The sample contains about 1,500,000 distinct CDR3 sequences, about 43% of which appear only once. The V and J ends lost 1 base and 1 base respectively, with 10 bases between them. CDR3 length equals 15 residues. CDR1 is LGHDT and CDR2 is YNNKEL in the germline V gene (reference sequence).

This sequence was found in a woman in her late teens or twenties in good health. Sample: blood. The chain is built from TRBV3-1 and TRBJ1-1; D ambiguous. CDR3 DNA: TGTGCCAGCAGCCAAGTCGGGTCTAAGAACACTGAAGCTTTCTTT. Translation gives CASSQVGSKNTEAFF.